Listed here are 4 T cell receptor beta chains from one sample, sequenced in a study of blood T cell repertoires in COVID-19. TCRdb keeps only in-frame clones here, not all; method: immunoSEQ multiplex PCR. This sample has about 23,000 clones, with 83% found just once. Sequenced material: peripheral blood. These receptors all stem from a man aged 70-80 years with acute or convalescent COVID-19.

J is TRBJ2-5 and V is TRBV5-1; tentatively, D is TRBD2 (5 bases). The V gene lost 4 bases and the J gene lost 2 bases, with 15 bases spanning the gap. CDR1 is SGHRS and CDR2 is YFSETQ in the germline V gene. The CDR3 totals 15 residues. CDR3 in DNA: TGCGCCAGCAGCCCACAGCCGGGGATTCAAGAGACCCAGTACTTC. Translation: CASSPQPGIQETQYF.

CDR3 loop: CASSTRLGDNEKLFF. CDR3 DNA sequence: TGTGCCAGTAGTACTCGATTAGGGGATAATGAAAAACTGTTTTTT. The chain is built from TRBV19 and TRBJ1-4; possible D gene TRBD1, 5 bases. Trimming cost V 4 bases and J 4 bases, with 13 bases left between them. This CDR3 has 15 amino acids. Per the germline V gene, CDR1 is LNHDA and CDR2 is SQIVND (reference sequence).

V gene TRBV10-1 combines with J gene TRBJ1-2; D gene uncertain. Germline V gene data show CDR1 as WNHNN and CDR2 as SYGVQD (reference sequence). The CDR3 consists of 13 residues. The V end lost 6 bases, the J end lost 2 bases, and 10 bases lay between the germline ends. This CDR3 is CASRSRGNYGYTF. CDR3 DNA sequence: TGCGCCAGCAGGAGTAGAGGGAACTATGGCTACACCTTC.

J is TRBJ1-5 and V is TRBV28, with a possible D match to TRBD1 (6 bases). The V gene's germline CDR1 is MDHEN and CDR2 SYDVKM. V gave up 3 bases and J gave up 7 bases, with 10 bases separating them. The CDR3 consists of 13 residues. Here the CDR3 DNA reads TGTGCCAGCAGTTTTACAGGGAACCAGCCCCAGCATTTT. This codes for CASSFTGNQPQHF. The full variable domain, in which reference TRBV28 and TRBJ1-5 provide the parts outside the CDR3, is DVKVTQSSRYLVKRTGEKVFLECVQDMDHENMFWYRQDPGLGLRLIYFSYDVKMKEKGDIPEGYSVSREKKERFSLILESASTNQTSMYLCASSFTGNQPQHFGDGTRLSIL.